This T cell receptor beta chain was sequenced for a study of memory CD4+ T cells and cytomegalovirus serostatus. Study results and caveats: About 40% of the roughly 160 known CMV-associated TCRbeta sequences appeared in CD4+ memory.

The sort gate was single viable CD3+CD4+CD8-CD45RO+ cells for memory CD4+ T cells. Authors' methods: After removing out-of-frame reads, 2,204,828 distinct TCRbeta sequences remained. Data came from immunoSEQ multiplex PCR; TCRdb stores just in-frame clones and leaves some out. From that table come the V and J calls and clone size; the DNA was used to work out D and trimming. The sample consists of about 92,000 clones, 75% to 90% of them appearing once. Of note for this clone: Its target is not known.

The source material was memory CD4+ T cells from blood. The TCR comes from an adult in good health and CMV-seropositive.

CDR3 sequence: CASSPFTGNMNTEAFF. The CDR3 DNA follows: TGTGCCAGCAGCCCCTTCACAGGGAACATGAACACTGAAGCTTTCTTT. V usage is TRBV7-8 and J usage is TRBJ1-1; possibly TRBD1 for D (6 bases). CDR1 is SGHVS, CDR2 FQNEAQ, per germline. The V and J ends lost 5 bases and 0 bases respectively, with 16 bases between them. This CDR3 has 16 amino acids.